This TCR beta chain was captured by sequencing in a study of cytomegalovirus exposure and HLA in healthy donors. Whole-study findings and limits: Cytomegalovirus association was listed for about 150 TCR beta chains.

CDR3 length: 13 amino acids. The ends lost 6 bases at V and 1 base at J; junction bases unmatched: 3. Germline V gene lookup returns CDR1 LNHDA and CDR2 SQIVND (reference sequence). The method was immunoSEQ multiplex PCR; TCRdb's version includes in-frame clones alone and lacks a portion of them. The sample includes around 50,000 clones, over 85% of them seen just once. In regard to this clone: The antigen is undetermined.

This chain links TRBV19 with TRBJ2-7; 7 bases agree with TRBD2. Sequencing used PBMCs. The receptor comes from a woman under 30 in good health and CMV-seropositive. The CDR3 here is CASSRDYSYEQYF. The CDR3 DNA reads TGTGCCAGTAGCCGGGACTATTCCTACGAGCAGTACTTC.